This T cell receptor (beta chain) comes out of a study of T-cell memory formation after mild COVID-19. Study results and limitations: CD4+ contracting clones were found mainly in CM and EM, and CD8+ ones in EMRA.

TCRdb itself ran the 5' RACE reads through MiXCR, one entry per CDR3 protein. This table has 300,000 to 350,000 distinct CDR3 sequences, roughly an eighth appearing once. Trimming removed 1 base at V and 4 bases at J, with 10 bases between. Per the germline V gene, CDR1 is LGHNT and CDR2 is FRNRAP. The CDR3 is made up of 14 amino acids. In its sample, this clonotype was seen a few times. Its matching antigen is unknown. The chain links TRBV12-5 to TRBJ2-5; D is ambiguous. The source material was PBMCs or a T cell subset sorted from them (not recorded which). The clonotype comes from a man between 18 and 35 years old who had mild COVID-19 (a few samples of this study predate the infection). Cell type and time point are not known. As DNA, the CDR3 is TGTGCTAGTGGTTTGGGCAGCTCTGGAGAGACCCAGTACTTC. Its translation: CASGLGSSGETQYF.